This TCR beta chain emerged from a study of cytomegalovirus exposure and HLA in healthy donors. Study overall: The roughly 670 first-cohort repertoires shared a platform with the 110 or so validation repertoires, as reported in a later analysis.

As to this clone: Its antigen is still unknown.

There are 16 residues in the CDR3. Germline V lookup: CDR1 MGHRA, CDR2 YSYEKL. Trimming pared 1 base from V and 2 bases from J, leaving 15 bases between. Study conclusions and caveats: Reports showed the classifier diagnosing cytomegalovirus status with high specificity and sensitivity. Confirmation in vitro established that three CMV-associated chains were specific for CMV antigens.

The table came from immunoSEQ multiplex PCR; TCRdb's copy has only in-frame clones and leaves some out. The table includes more than 300,000 clones, 75% to 90% detected once. The sample taken for sequencing was PBMCs. This rearrangement joins TRBV4-1 to TRBJ2-7; no definite D call. This receptor was taken from a woman aged 18-35 years in good health and CMV-seronegative. The CDR3 loop reads CASSQAVASSPYEQYF. In DNA form, the CDR3 reads TGCGCCAGCAGCCAAGCGGTAGCTTCTTCGCCCTACGAGCAGTACTTC.